The T cell receptor beta chain under discussion was sequenced for a study of T-cell reconstitution after alpha-beta-depleted transplantation in children. This clonotype has a handful of counts. Unique molecular identifiers were used in preparing the TCRbeta library. Each CDR3 protein is one row after TCRdb ran MiXCR on the PCR reads. This table holds 600,000 to 700,000 distinct CDR3 sequences, under 15% found once. This clonotype was sampled from a girl aged 2-10 years with congenital amegakaryocytic thrombocytopenia, due to receive a stem cell transplant. Sequencing was performed on PBMCs, taken before TCRalphabeta/CD19-depleted stem cell transplant.

The CDR3 loop is CSATSAVTGMTGNEQFF. The DNA of the CDR3 is TGCAGTGCTACTAGCGCAGTTACGGGGATGACCGGCAATGAGCAGTTCTTC. The chain is built from TRBV20-1 and TRBJ2-1; possibly TRBD2 for D (6 bases). Germline CDR1 reads DFQATT; CDR2 reads SNEGSKA (reference sequence). CDR3 length: 17 amino acids. V was cut by 4 bases and J by 6 bases, with 25 bases left in between.